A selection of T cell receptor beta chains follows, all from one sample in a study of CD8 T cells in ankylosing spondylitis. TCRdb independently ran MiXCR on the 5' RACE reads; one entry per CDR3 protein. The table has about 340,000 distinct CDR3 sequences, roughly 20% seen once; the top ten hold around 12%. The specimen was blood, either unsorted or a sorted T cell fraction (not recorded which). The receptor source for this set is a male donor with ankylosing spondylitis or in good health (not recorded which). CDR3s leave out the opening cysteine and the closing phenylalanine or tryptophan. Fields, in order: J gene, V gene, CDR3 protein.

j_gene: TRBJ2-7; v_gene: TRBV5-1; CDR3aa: ASSPLAGNSYEQY
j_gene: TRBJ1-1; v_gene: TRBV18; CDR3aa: ASSPPGGRAF
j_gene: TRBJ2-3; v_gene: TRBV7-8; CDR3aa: ASSPEQGMGLDTQY
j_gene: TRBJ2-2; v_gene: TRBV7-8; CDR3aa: ASSQTTWAGGTGELF
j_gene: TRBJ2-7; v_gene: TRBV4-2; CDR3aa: ASSLEVGQPYSYEQY
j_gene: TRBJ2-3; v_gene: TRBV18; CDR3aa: ASSPPTGLEDTQY
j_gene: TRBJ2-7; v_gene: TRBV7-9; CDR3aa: ASSPRDRSDEQY
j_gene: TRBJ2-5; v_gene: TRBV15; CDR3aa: ATSRDRRRAEGETQY
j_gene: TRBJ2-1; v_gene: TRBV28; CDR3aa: ASSAVRDNEQF
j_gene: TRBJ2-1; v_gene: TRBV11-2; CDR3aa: ASSPRPLDQF
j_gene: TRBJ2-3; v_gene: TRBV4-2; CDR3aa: ASSQDMTKTDTQY
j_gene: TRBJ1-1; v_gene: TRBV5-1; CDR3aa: ASNQQGNTEAF
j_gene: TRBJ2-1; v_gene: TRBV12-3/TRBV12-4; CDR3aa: ATKTLAGGYDNEQF
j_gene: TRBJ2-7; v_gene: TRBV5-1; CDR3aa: ASSRTGGQEQY
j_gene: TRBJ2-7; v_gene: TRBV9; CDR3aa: ASSVGTGGEQY
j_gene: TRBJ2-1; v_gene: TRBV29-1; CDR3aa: SALGLAGVNEQF